This T cell receptor beta chain was retrieved from a study of control samples from healthy donors and cancer patients. The assay was immunoSEQ multiplex PCR, and TCRdb's table has in-frame clones only and misses some. This table has some 130,000 clones, approximately 90% appearing once. In its sample, this clone was seen once. The length of the CDR3 is 14 residues. Trimming at V came to 5 bases and at J to 4 bases, leaving 5 bases not matched to a gene. The germline V gene encodes CDR1 LNHNV and CDR2 YYDKDF (reference sequence). Sequenced material: blood. The chain couples TRBV15 to TRBJ2-7, with 10 positions matching TRBD2. The clonotype comes from a middle-aged man in good health. CDR3 residues: CATSSIAGGYEQYF. The CDR3 nucleotides are TGTGCCACCAGCTCAATAGCGGGGGGATACGAGCAGTACTTC. Based on the CDR3 plus reference TRBV15 and TRBJ2-7, the full variable domain is DAMVIQNPRYQVTQFGKPVTLSCSQTLNHNVMYWYQQKSSQAPKLLFHYYDKDFNNEADTPDNFQSRRPNTSFCFLDIRSPGLGDTAMYLCATSSIAGGYEQYFGPGTRLTVT.